The 11 T cell receptor beta chains below all came from one sample that was sequenced in a study of blood T cells in healthy people across ages. A second PCR, run for about 7 to 11 cycles, used a sample-barcoded 5' primer plus a J-beta primer mix. TCRdb reanalysed the 5' RACE reads using MiXCR and keeps one entry per CDR3 protein. This table has more than 1 million distinct CDR3 sequences, 45% appearing once. Sample: blood. Receptors originate from a woman aged 55-69 years in good health.

This chain uses TRBV27 with TRBJ2-6; D ambiguous. V was clipped by 7 bases and J by 0 bases, with 16 bases between them. Germline loops: CDR1 MNHEY, CDR2 SMNVEV (reference sequence). The CDR3 totals 17 residues. This CDR3 reads CASTTQRPNSGANVLTF. The CDR3 DNA reads TGTGCCAGCACCACCCAGCGCCCAAACTCTGGGGCCAACGTCCTGACTTTC.

This clonotype appeared a few times. The chain employs TRBV27 and TRBJ2-7; D gene unclear. This CDR3 comprises 12 residues. Trimming left V 1 base short and J 7 bases short, with 8 bases between. CDR1 is MNHEY, CDR2 SMNVEV, per germline (reference sequence). The CDR3 sequence: CASSLWGKEQYF. CDR3 DNA sequence: TGTGCCAGCAGTTTATGGGGTAAAGAGCAGTACTTC.

The chain is built from TRBV4-1 and TRBJ2-6; 8 bases match TRBD1. J lost 2 bases, V lost 1 base, and 13 bases had no gene match. The CDR3 covers 20 residues. Germline CDR1 is MGHRA and CDR2 is YSYEKL. The CDR3 region has the DNA TGCGCCAGCAGCCAAGTTGGGACAGGTGCCAGAATCACTGGGGCCAACGTCCTGACTTTC. Its protein is CASSQVGTGARITGANVLTF.

The chain joins TRBV6-5 to TRBJ2-3; no firm D call. Trimming took off 5 bases at V and 4 bases at J, with 13 bases between the two ends. In germline, CDR1 is MNHEY, CDR2 SVGAGI. The CDR3 extends over 14 amino acids. CDR3 nucleotide sequence: TGTGCCAGCAGTCCCGAAAGGGCGTCAGATACGCAGTATTTT. This encodes CASSPERASDTQYF.

This clonotype was seen many times. This chain connects TRBV20-1 to TRBJ1-6; D gene uncertain. The CDR3 sequence is 12 residues long. The V and J ends lost 4 bases and 10 bases respectively, with 11 bases between them. Germline CDR1 DFQATT, CDR2 SNEGSKA (reference sequence). CDR3 residues: CSAKVARSPLHF. The DNA of the CDR3 is TGCAGTGCTAAGGTAGCGAGATCACCCCTCCACTTT.

The J gene is TRBJ2-1, the V gene TRBV14; 13 positions match TRBD2. J lost 1 base, V lost 4 bases, and 4 bases had no gene match. Germline assignment: CDR1 SGHDN and CDR2 FVKESK. The CDR3 spans 17 residues. CDR3 bases: TGTGCCAGCAGCCTACTAGCGGGAGGGCCTTCCTACAATGAGCAGTTCTTC. The encoded protein is CASSLLAGGPSYNEQFF.

This clonotype came up a few times. The V call is TRBV12-3 or TRBV12-4, the J call TRBJ1-2; D is unclear. This CDR3 is built from 12 residues. The ends were cut back, 5 bases at V and 5 bases at J, with 9 bases in the middle. Here the CDR3 reads CASSKDTYGYTF. CDR3 in DNA: TGTGCCAGCAGTAAAGACACGTATGGCTACACCTTC.

The chain carries TRBV10-3 and TRBJ2-5; no clear D gene. The length of the CDR3 is 16 residues. V was clipped by 3 bases and J by 5 bases, with 19 bases between them. The germline V gene has CDR1 ENHRY and CDR2 SYGVKD. Here the CDR3 reads CAISDPESIRRETQYF. For the CDR3, the DNA is TGTGCCATCAGTGACCCGGAGAGTATCCGCCGTGAGACCCAGTACTTC.

This clonotype was seen more than once but under ten times. The chain combines TRBV29-1 with TRBJ2-1; 11 bases agree with TRBD2. J was trimmed by 2 bases and V by 1 base; bases with no gene match: 7. This CDR3 has 17 amino acids. Germline loops: CDR1 SQVTM, CDR2 ANQGSEA. The CDR3 sequence: CSVEAPHSGGAYNEQFF. The CDR3 DNA is TGCAGCGTTGAAGCTCCCCATAGCGGGGGGGCCTACAATGAGCAGTTCTTC.

The V call is TRBV27, the J call TRBJ2-7; TRBD2 aligns across 10 bases. Trimming removed 6 bases from V and 3 bases from J; junction bases left unmatched: 8. CDR1 MNHEY and CDR2 SMNVEV come from the germline V gene (reference sequence). The CDR3 is 15 amino acids. The CDR3 DNA sequence: TGTGCCAGCAGCTTGAGCGGGAGGGCCCTCTACGAGCAGTACTTC. The encoded protein is CASSLSGRALYEQYF.

A single count supports this clonotype. This chain links TRBV28 with TRBJ2-1; TRBD2 agrees at 8 bases. Germline lookup yields CDR1 MDHEN and CDR2 SYDVKM. The V and J ends lost 1 base and 13 bases, in that order; junction bases with no gene match: 15. CDR3 length equals 16 residues. This CDR3 is CASSLFGTSSLNHQFF. DNA of the CDR3: TGTGCCAGCAGTTTATTTGGGACTAGTTCTCTCAATCATCAGTTCTTC.